These 15 T cell receptor beta chains were all obtained from the same sample, sequenced in a study of T-cell reconstitution after alpha-beta-depleted transplantation in children (dated by TCRdb to 2016 to 2018). Libraries were made using PCR. The listed sequencing device is Illumina HiSeq 2500. Molecular barcoding was employed in the preparation of TCR libraries, with unique molecular identifiers being used to normalize TCRbeta repertoire quantification. TCRdb reworked the public reads: Q25 trimming with fastp, MiXCR clone assembly, productive beta chains retained. Rows with a matching CDR3 protein are joined into one entry that keeps the most common DNA and genes. The sample table shows some 190,000 distinct CDR3 sequences, and 11% are seen once. Roughly an eighth of the sample is taken by the ten largest. The treatment or condition label, as the study defines it: allogeneic hematopoietic cell transplantation with graft depleted of TCRalphabeta T cells and CD19 B cells.

Sequencing used PBMCs, obtained before TCRalphabeta/CD19-depleted stem cell transplant. Source of these receptors: a boy between 2 and 15 years old with acute myeloid leukemia, due to receive a stem cell transplant.

This clonotype was found many times. The chain uses TRBV5-1 and TRBJ2-3; tentative D call: TRBD2 (5 bases). The CDR3 is made up of 17 amino acids. The germline V gene encodes CDR1 SGHRS and CDR2 YFSETQ. Trimming took off 0 bases at V and 1 base at J, with 15 bases between the two ends. The CDR3 here is CASSLDRIARGTDTQYF. The CDR3 DNA reads TGCGCCAGCAGCTTGGACCGTATAGCGAGGGGCACAGATACGCAGTATTTT.

This clonotype has ten or more counts. V and J are TRBV20-1 and TRBJ2-5; D ambiguous. There are 14 residues in the CDR3. Germline assignment: CDR1 DFQATT and CDR2 SNEGSKA (reference sequence). Here the CDR3 DNA reads TGCAGCGGAAAGGGCAACTGGGCCCAAGAGACCCAGTACTTC. This translates into CSGKGNWAQETQYF.

This clonotype was seen more than once but under ten times. This rearrangement joins TRBV7-9 to TRBJ2-1; D is perhaps TRBD2 (5 bases). Germline V gene data show CDR1 as SEHNR and CDR2 as FQNEAQ (reference sequence). Trimming stripped 5 bases from V and 4 bases from J, with 18 bases between. CDR3 length: 16 residues. CDR3: CASSPLLGSTYNEQFF. The CDR3 DNA reads TGTGCCAGCAGCCCCCTACTAGGATCTACTTACAATGAGCAGTTCTTC.

The table lists this clonotype with a few counts. The chain employs TRBV11-1 and TRBJ2-6; perhaps TRBD1 as D (7 bases). CDR1 and CDR2 from the germline V gene are SGHAT and FQDESV (reference sequence). The CDR3 is made up of 18 amino acids. V lost 1 base to trimming and J lost 0 bases, with 13 bases between them. CDR3 in amino acids: CASSLVAGQRSGANVLTF. For the CDR3, the DNA is TGTGCCAGCAGCTTAGTCGCGGGACAGCGCTCTGGGGCCAACGTCCTGACTTTC.

This clonotype has ten or more counts. CDR3 sequence: CASSLSGQRWPQHF. In nucleotides, the CDR3 is TGTGCCAGCAGTTTATCGGGGCAAAGGTGGCCCCAGCATTTT. V gene TRBV27 combines with J gene TRBJ1-5; D might be TRBD1 (5 bases). The ends were cut back, 0 bases at V and 9 bases at J, with 12 bases in the middle. CDR3 size: 14 residues. The germline CDR1 and CDR2 sequences are MNHEY and SMNVEV (reference sequence).

As for this clonotype: A clone one base away is much larger, so this may be a read error. The genes are TRBV27 and TRBJ1-1; D is uncertain. Germline V gene sequence: CDR1 MNHEY, CDR2 SMNVEV (reference sequence). This CDR3 is 10 amino acids long. The CDR3 reads CASSPVGALF. The CDR3 DNA reads as TGTGCCAGCAGCCCGGTTGGAGCTCTCTTT.

This clonotype appeared many times. This chain connects TRBV12-3 or TRBV12-4 to TRBJ1-2, with TRBD1 matching over 8 bases. J was trimmed by 1 base and V by 7 bases; bases with no gene match: 5. The CDR3 is 14 residues long. The CDR3: CASKPDRVNYGYTF. As DNA, the CDR3 is TGTGCCAGCAAACCGGACAGGGTTAACTATGGCTACACCTTC.

This clonotype was counted many times. This rearrangement joins TRBV9 to TRBJ2-7; possible D gene TRBD1, 5 bases. Germline V gene sequence: CDR1 SGDLS, CDR2 YYNGEE. Deletions cut 1 base from V and 5 bases from J, with 10 bases between. The CDR3 runs 13 residues. In DNA, the CDR3 is TGTGCCAGCAGCGTAAGGGGCCGTCACGAGCAGTACGTC. It is translated as CASSVRGRHEQYV.

This clonotype occurred once. With a much larger clone just one base away, this may be a read error. The V gene is TRBV7-9, the J gene TRBJ1-1, with D hard to call. Trimming stripped 3 bases from V and 12 bases from J, with 8 bases between. This CDR3 spans 10 amino acids. Germline loops: CDR1 SEHNR, CDR2 FQNEAQ (reference sequence). The CDR3 sequence is CASSFSETFF. The CDR3 bases are TGTGCCAGCAGCTTTAGTGAGACTTTCTTT.

This clonotype was found many times. The chain uses TRBV12-3 or TRBV12-4 and TRBJ1-6, with D unresolved. The CDR3 has 15 amino acids. V dropped 6 bases and J dropped 13 bases, with 22 bases sitting between them. This CDR3 is CASRPTSVEAHPLHF. CDR3 DNA: TGTGCCAGCAGACCGACAAGTGTAGAGGCCCATCCCCTCCACTTT.

At least ten counts were recorded for this clonotype. This chain links TRBV18 with TRBJ1-5; no firm D call. Germline CDR1 reads KGHSH; CDR2 reads LQKENI. CDR3 length: 13 amino acids. V lost 3 bases, J lost 3 bases, and 6 bases lay in between. CDR3 DNA sequence: TGTGCCAGCTCACCCGGGGACAATCAGCCCCAGCATTTT. Its protein is CASSPGDNQPQHF.

This clonotype appeared many times. The chain is built from TRBV3-1 and TRBJ2-1, with 13 bases matching TRBD2. Germline V gene sequence: CDR1 LGHDT, CDR2 YNNKEL (reference sequence). This CDR3 contains 18 residues. V lost 5 bases to trimming and J lost 3 bases; unmatched junction nucleotides: 10. This chain's CDR3 is CASSYRLAGGPGYNEQFF. The CDR3 DNA sequence: TGTGCCAGCAGCTACAGACTAGCGGGAGGCCCGGGCTACAATGAGCAGTTCTTC.

This clonotype has at least ten counts. The chain combines TRBV21-1 with TRBJ2-3. TRBV21-1 is deemed a pseudogene. CDR3 length equals 17 residues. CDR3 in amino acids: CASSKPSHFKGTDTQYF. CDR3 bases: TGTGCCAGCAGCAAACCCAGCCACTTCAAGGGCACAGATACGCAGTATTTT.

The table lists this clonotype with many counts. This chain uses TRBV7-9 with TRBJ1-1; D is ambiguous. Germline V CDR1 and CDR2: SEHNR, FQNEAQ (reference sequence). V was clipped by 5 bases and J by 3 bases, with 16 bases between them. The CDR3 length is 15 residues. The CDR3 loop reads CASSPPMAQYTEAFF. The CDR3 DNA sequence: TGTGCCAGCAGCCCCCCAATGGCGCAATACACTGAAGCTTTCTTT.

This clonotype was seen only a few times. The chain combines TRBV2 with TRBJ2-5, with D perhaps being TRBD1 or TRBD2 (5 bases each). Trimming left V 4 bases short and J 5 bases short, with 11 bases between. This CDR3 contains 13 residues. Germline CDR1 and CDR2: SNHLY and FYNNEI. The CDR3 protein is CASSVWDRETQYF. The DNA for the CDR3 is TGTGCCAGCAGTGTGTGGGACCGGGAGACCCAGTACTTC.